These 7 T cell receptor beta chains came from one sample sequenced in a study of blood T cells in healthy people across ages. Combining a sample-barcoded 5' primer with a J-beta primer mix, a second PCR ran for about 6 to 11 cycles. TCRdb re-called the 5' RACE reads through MiXCR, storing one row per CDR3 protein. This sample has 550,000 to 750,000 distinct CDR3 sequences, with under 25% found just once. Sequencing was carried out using blood. The receptors were sampled from a man between 65 and 85 years old in good health.

This clonotype has just a few counts. The chain recombines TRBV25-1 with TRBJ2-5; TRBD1 agrees at 7 bases. Germline CDR1 reads MGHDK; CDR2 reads SYGVNS. The CDR3 extends over 15 amino acids. J gave up 4 bases and V 1 base, and 6 bases lay outside the gene matches. CDR3 region: CASSESAGGVETQYF. The CDR3, as DNA: TGTGCCAGCAGTGAATCCGCAGGGGGTGTAGAGACCCAGTACTTC.

The chain recombines TRBV12-3 or TRBV12-4 with TRBJ1-4, with 9 bases aligning to TRBD1. The J segment lost 8 bases and the V segment lost 6 bases, leaving 7 bases of the junction unmatched. The CDR3 loop spans 14 amino acids. The DNA for the CDR3 is TGTGCCAGCAGGTTGGGACAGGGAAGAGAAAAACTGTTTTTT. Translation: CASRLGQGREKLFF.

This chain connects TRBV2 to TRBJ1-4; tentative D call: TRBD1 (5 bases). This CDR3 has 13 amino acids. Germline loops: CDR1 SNHLY, CDR2 FYNNEI. Trimming removed 3 bases at V and 8 bases at J, with 10 bases between. CDR3 coding DNA: TGTGCCAGCAGTGAGGGGGAGATAGAAAAACTGTTTTTT. Encoded protein: CASSEGEIEKLFF.

This clonotype was counted between two and nine times. J is TRBJ2-6 and V is TRBV5-6, with TRBD1 matching 8 bases. Per germline, CDR1 SGHDT and CDR2 YYEEEE. J gave up 4 bases and V 3 bases, and 6 bases lay outside the gene matches. CDR3 length: 16 residues. CDR3: CASSYRTGFGANVLTF. CDR3 bases: TGTGCCAGCAGCTATAGGACAGGGTTCGGGGCCAACGTCCTGACTTTC.

There are many counts of this clonotype. V is TRBV7-9 and J is TRBJ2-1, with a tentative D call TRBD2 (6 bases). The CDR3 consists of 17 residues. The V gene's germline CDR1 is SEHNR and CDR2 FQNEAQ (reference sequence). V dropped 1 base and J dropped 4 bases, with 17 bases sitting between them. Here the CDR3 reads CASSLGVAAIGYNEQFF. As DNA, the CDR3 is TGTGCCAGCAGCTTAGGGGTAGCGGCGATAGGATACAATGAGCAGTTCTTC.

This clonotype was recorded a few times. V gene TRBV7-3 combines with J gene TRBJ1-1; tentative D call: TRBD1 (5 bases). Germline values: CDR1 SGHTA, CDR2 FQGTGA. V lost 1 base and J 6 bases, leaving 15 bases between the germline ends. The CDR3 sequence is 15 residues long. CDR3 residues: CASSLIGAGDAEAFF. The CDR3, as DNA: TGTGCCAGCAGCTTAATCGGCGCTGGGGACGCTGAAGCTTTCTTT.

This rearrangement joins TRBV12-3 or TRBV12-4 to TRBJ1-2; D gene unclear. This CDR3 region has 14 residues. Trimming shortened V by 5 bases and J by 4 bases, and 14 bases separated the two germline ends. The CDR3 region is CASSPEGLIYGYTF. As DNA, the CDR3 is TGTGCCAGCAGTCCGGAAGGGCTTATCTATGGCTACACCTTC.